In this sample, the clone carrying this T cell receptor beta chain turned up a few times. The antigen is undetermined. Sample-barcoded 5' priming and a J-beta primer mix drove a second PCR of about 7 to 11 cycles. TCRdb itself ran the 5' RACE reads through MiXCR, one entry per CDR3 protein. The sample has 580,000 or so distinct CDR3 sequences, around half seen once. The record originates from a study of blood T cells in healthy people across ages. Study conclusions and caveats: Per million T cells, TCR beta diversity dropped about linearly as age rose. Estimates of total diversity, which came from one million sequenced T cells, were considered to be underestimates.

The germline V gene has CDR1 MNHEY and CDR2 SMNVEV (reference sequence). The CDR3 runs to 16 residues. V shed 0 bases and J 2 bases; nucleotides not matched to a gene: 7. This clonotype was sampled from a man at least 80 years old in good health. The sample taken for sequencing was blood. The chain is built from TRBV27 and TRBJ2-7; 7 bases fit TRBD1. The CDR3 DNA sequence: TGTGCCAGCAGTTTATCCCCTACAGGGGCCCCCTACGAGCAGTACTTC. This encodes CASSLSPTGAPYEQYF.